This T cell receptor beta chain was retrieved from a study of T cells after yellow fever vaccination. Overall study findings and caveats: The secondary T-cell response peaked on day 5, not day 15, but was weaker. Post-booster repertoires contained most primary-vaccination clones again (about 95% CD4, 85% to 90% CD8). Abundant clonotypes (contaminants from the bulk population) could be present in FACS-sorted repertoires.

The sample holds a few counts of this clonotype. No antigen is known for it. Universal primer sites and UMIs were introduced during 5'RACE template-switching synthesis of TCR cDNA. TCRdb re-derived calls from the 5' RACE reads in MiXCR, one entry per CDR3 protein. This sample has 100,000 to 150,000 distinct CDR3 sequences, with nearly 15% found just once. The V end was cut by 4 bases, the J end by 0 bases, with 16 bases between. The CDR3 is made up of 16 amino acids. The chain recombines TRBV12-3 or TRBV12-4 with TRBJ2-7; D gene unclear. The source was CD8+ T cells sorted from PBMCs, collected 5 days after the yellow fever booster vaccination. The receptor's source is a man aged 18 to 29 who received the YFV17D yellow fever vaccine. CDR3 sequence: CASSSWAAESSYEQYF. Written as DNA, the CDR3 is TGTGCCAGCAGTTCCTGGGCGGCAGAGAGCTCCTACGAGCAGTACTTC.